The 14 T cell receptor beta chains below were found in one sample sequenced in a study of OX40 agonist ivuxolimab in advanced cancers. Some clones are missing from TCRdb's copy, which holds only in-frame ones; the method was immunoSEQ multiplex PCR. The sample has approximately 70,000 clones; 90% to 95% are singletons. Source: CD4+ or CD8+ T cells sorted from blood, taken in a trial of the OX40 agonist ivuxolimab. The receptors stem from an adult with an advanced solid tumor such as melanoma, head and neck, liver or kidney cancer.

The chain combines TRBV7-2 with TRBJ2-1; D unresolved. This CDR3 contains 15 residues. Germline lookup yields CDR1 SGHTA and CDR2 FQGNSA. Trimming left V 0 bases short and J 4 bases short, with 10 bases between. The CDR3 sequence is CASSLASAEYNEQFF. In nucleotides, the CDR3 is TGTGCCAGCAGCTTAGCATCGGCAGAGTACAATGAGCAGTTCTTC. The full variable domain, rest sourced from reference TRBV7-2 and TRBJ2-1, is GAGVSQSPSNKVTEKGKDVELRCDPISGHTALYWYRQSLGQGLEFLIYFQGNSAPDKSGLPSDRFSAERTGGSVSTLTIQRTQQEDSAVYLCASSLASAEYNEQFFGPGTRLTVL.

The chain employs TRBV7-8 and TRBJ1-5; possible D gene TRBD1, 5 bases. Trimming cost V 1 base and J 2 bases, with 12 bases left between them. Germline values: CDR1 SGHVS, CDR2 FQNEAQ. The CDR3 is 16 amino acids. The CDR3 coding sequence is TGTGCCAGCAGCTTAGTGGCGGGGACGGGCAATCAGCCCCAGCATTTT. It is translated as CASSLVAGTGNQPQHF.

V usage is TRBV25-1 and J usage is TRBJ2-1, with TRBD2 as a possible D gene (5 bases). CDR3 length: 16 residues. Germline V gene data show CDR1 as MGHDK and CDR2 as SYGVNS. The V end was cut by 4 bases, the J end by 0 bases, with 13 bases between. This chain's CDR3 is CASSGWTGSSYNEQFF. Written as DNA, the CDR3 is TGTGCCAGCAGTGGATGGACGGGGAGCTCCTACAATGAGCAGTTCTTC.

The chain recombines TRBV18 with TRBJ1-4, with D unresolved. The V gene's germline CDR1 is KGHSH and CDR2 LQKENI. The CDR3 has 12 amino acids. V dropped 3 bases and J dropped 7 bases, with 6 bases sitting between them. The CDR3 region has the DNA TGTGCCAGCTCACCCCGGCTTGAAAAACTGTTTTTT. It translates to CASSPRLEKLFF.

The chain links TRBV6-6 to TRBJ2-7; the D gene is possibly TRBD2 (7 bases). The CDR3 spans 16 residues. Germline V gene sequence: CDR1 MNHNY, CDR2 SVGAGI (reference sequence). V lost 6 bases and J 5 bases, leaving 23 bases between the germline ends. CDR3 amino acids: CASSHGGGGGLHEQYF. In DNA form, the CDR3 reads TGTGCCAGCAGCCACGGCGGGGGTGGGGGGCTCCACGAGCAGTACTTC.

This clone appeared a single time. The chain employs TRBV6-6 and TRBJ2-1; TRBD1 or TRBD2 may be the D gene (6 bases each). The germline CDR1 and CDR2 sequences are MNHNY and SVGAGI (reference sequence). Trimming took 7 bases from V and 7 from J, leaving 17 bases between them. The CDR3 sequence is 14 residues long. The CDR3 nucleotides read TGTGCCAGCAAACGGACAGAGGGGGGTAATGAGCAGTTCTTC. Translating gives CASKRTEGGNEQFF.

The chain carries TRBV27 and TRBJ2-7, with 9 bases lining up with TRBD1. V shed 5 bases and J 6 bases; nucleotides not matched to a gene: 11. The CDR3 extends over 15 amino acids. Germline CDR1 reads MNHEY; CDR2 reads SMNVEV (reference sequence). CDR3 sequence (DNA): TGTGCCAGCAGTCAATCCGGGACAGGGTTAGGCGAGCAGTACTTC. The encoded protein is CASSQSGTGLGEQYF.

The chain uses TRBV6-5 and TRBJ2-7; 7 bases agree with TRBD1. From germline, CDR1 is MNHEY and CDR2 SVGAGI. V lost 6 bases, J lost 6 bases, and 11 bases stayed unmatched. The CDR3 consists of 14 residues. CDR3 region: CASRPGQTTSEQYF. CDR3 in DNA: TGTGCCAGCAGACCGGGACAGACGACCTCCGAGCAGTACTTC.

Only one count was recorded for this clone. The genes are TRBV11-2 and TRBJ1-1, with D unresolved. Per germline, CDR1 SGHAT and CDR2 FQNNGV. Deletions cut 2 bases from V and 3 bases from J, with 13 bases between. The CDR3 loop spans 15 amino acids. CDR3 nucleotides: TGTGCCAGCAGCTTATCTGGAACGGTGGACACTGAAGCTTTCTTT. As protein: CASSLSGTVDTEAFF.

This chain uses TRBV19 with TRBJ1-5, with D possibly TRBD1 on 5 matching bases. The germline CDR1 and CDR2 sequences are LNHDA and SQIVND (reference sequence). The CDR3 runs 13 residues. Trimming removed 3 bases from V and 9 bases from J, with 12 bases in between. This CDR3 reads CASSIEGKGPQHF. CDR3 DNA: TGTGCCAGTAGTATTGAGGGGAAGGGGCCCCAGCATTTT. The entire variable domain, with the rest obtained from reference TRBV19 and TRBJ1-5, is as follows: DGGITQSPKYLFRKEGQNVTLSCEQNLNHDAMYWYRQDPGQGLRLIYYSQIVNDFQKGDIAEGYSVSREKKESFPLTVTSAQKNPTAFYLCASSIEGKGPQHFGDGTRLSIL.

The rearrangement joins TRBV6-1 to TRBJ2-7, with 9 positions matching TRBD1. The CDR3 is 15 residues long. CDR1 MNHNS and CDR2 SASEGT come from the germline V gene. Losses at the gene ends were 6 bases for V and 6 bases for J; bases not matched to a gene: 12. The CDR3 sequence: CASSRAPGQGGEQYF. In nucleotides, the CDR3 is TGTGCCAGCAGCCGCGCCCCGGGACAGGGCGGCGAGCAGTACTTC.

The chain joins TRBV27 to TRBJ2-7; 13 nucleotides align to TRBD2. J gave up 2 bases and V 1 base, and 2 bases lay outside the gene matches. CDR1 is MNHEY, CDR2 SMNVEV, per germline (reference sequence). The CDR3 has 16 amino acids. CDR3 DNA: TGTGCCAGCAGTTTATTAGGACTAGCGGGAGCCTACGAGCAGTACTTC. Protein sequence: CASSLLGLAGAYEQYF.

The chain joins TRBV7-9 to TRBJ2-5; D may be TRBD1 (5 bases). V was clipped by 6 bases and J by 5 bases, with 13 bases between them. This CDR3 region has 13 residues. The germline V gene encodes CDR1 SEHNR and CDR2 FQNEAQ (reference sequence). CDR3 amino acids: CASSPDSRETQYF. CDR3 DNA: TGTGCCAGCAGTCCTGACAGCCGGGAGACCCAGTACTTC.

The chain employs TRBV5-1 and TRBJ1-5; 9 nucleotides match TRBD1. This CDR3 contains 16 residues. Trimming took 2 bases from V and 6 from J; bases not matched to a gene: 9. The germline V gene has CDR1 SGHRS and CDR2 YFSETQ. The CDR3 DNA reads as TGCGCCAGCAGCTTAGAGGGACAGGGCTTCGGTCAGCCCCAGCATTTT. Translation: CASSLEGQGFGQPQHF.